These 15 T cell receptor beta chains were all obtained from the same sample, sequenced in a study of cytomegalovirus exposure and HLA in healthy donors. TCRdb's copy holds only in-frame clones and misses some; the assay was immunoSEQ multiplex PCR. In the table there are around 98,000 clones, 70% to 90% of which are singletons. Specimen: PBMCs. These receptors were taken from a woman aged 25 to 45 in good health and CMV-seronegative.

This chain joins TRBV4-2 and TRBJ2-3, with D hard to call. Per germline, CDR1 LGHNA and CDR2 YNFKEQ. V was pared by 2 bases and J by 6 bases, with 9 bases between. The CDR3 has 13 residues. Here the CDR3 DNA reads TGTGCCAGCAGCCAACCCCCCACTGATACGCAGTATTTT. Protein: CASSQPPTDTQYF.

A few counts support this clone. This chain's CDR3 is CASSDQGWTEAFF. The CDR3 nucleotides read TGCGCCAGCAGTGACCAGGGCTGGACTGAAGCTTTCTTT. This chain joins TRBV10-1 and TRBJ1-1, with D maybe TRBD1 (5 bases). Per germline, CDR1 WNHNN and CDR2 SYGVQD (reference sequence). This CDR3 spans 13 amino acids. Deletions cut 3 bases from V and 5 bases from J, with 10 bases between.

The chain is built from TRBV6-1 and TRBJ1-6; D possibly corresponds to TRBD1 (5 bases). The CDR3 loop spans 15 amino acids. Germline V gene sequence: CDR1 MNHNS, CDR2 SASEGT. V was clipped by 8 bases and J by 9 bases, with 20 bases between them. CDR3: CASSSVGGESSPLHF. In DNA form, the CDR3 reads TGTGCCAGCTCCAGCGTGGGGGGGGAGTCTTCACCCCTCCACTTT.

V gene TRBV5-4 combines with J gene TRBJ1-4; D is unclear. Trimming removed 4 bases at V and 10 bases at J, with 11 bases between. CDR1 is SGHNT, CDR2 YYREEE, per germline (reference sequence). The CDR3 is 12 residues long. The DNA for the CDR3 is TGTGCCAGCAGCCTGGGAGAGGGAAAACTGTTTTTT. Encoded protein: CASSLGEGKLFF.

The DNA for the CDR3 is TGCAGCGCCTCCGAGGGACTCTACGAGCAGTACTTC. Encoded protein: CSASEGLYEQYF. V is TRBV29-1 and J is TRBJ2-7, with D possibly matching TRBD2 (6 bases). Germline V lookup: CDR1 SQVTM, CDR2 ANQGSEA. V lost 7 bases and J 3 bases, leaving 13 bases between the germline ends. This CDR3 has 12 residues.

This clone was counted once. This chain links TRBV6-6 with TRBJ1-6; D call uncertain. Germline-derived CDR1 and CDR2 are MNHNY and SVGAGI (reference sequence). The CDR3 contains 12 residues. With 2 bases removed from V and 8 bases from J, the gap between germline ends came to 4 bases. CDR3 coding DNA: TGTGCCAGCAGTTACGGGCATTCACCCCTCCACTTT. This translates into CASSYGHSPLHF.

The genes are TRBV5-1 and TRBJ2-5; 8 bases line up with TRBD2. Losses at the gene ends were 1 base for V and 2 bases for J; bases not matched to a gene: 1. Germline V gives CDR1 SGHRS, CDR2 YFSETQ. This CDR3 spans 14 amino acids. The CDR3 loop is CASSLRGGQETQYF. The CDR3 DNA is TGCGCCAGCAGCTTGCGGGGGGGACAAGAGACCCAGTACTTC.

J is TRBJ2-1 and V is TRBV9, with TRBD1 matching 9 bases. V gave up 1 base and J gave up 5 bases; unmatched junction bases: 10. The CDR3 contains 17 residues. CDR1 is SGDLS, CDR2 YYNGEE, per germline. CDR3 region: CASSVTPFGTGNNEQFF. In DNA, the CDR3 is TGTGCCAGCAGCGTAACCCCCTTTGGGACAGGGAACAATGAGCAGTTCTTC.

This rearrangement joins TRBV27 to TRBJ2-1, with D possibly being TRBD2 (5 bases). V was shortened by 3 bases and J by 8 bases, with 11 bases between the two germline ends. Germline values: CDR1 MNHEY, CDR2 SMNVEV (reference sequence). The CDR3 extends over 13 amino acids. CDR3 amino acids: CASSFRGTDEQFF. Here the CDR3 DNA reads TGTGCCAGCAGTTTTCGGGGTACGGATGAGCAGTTCTTC.

V is TRBV7-9 and J is TRBJ1-1; TRBD1 matches at 7 bases. The CDR3 is 17 amino acids. Per germline, CDR1 SEHNR and CDR2 FQNEAQ (reference sequence). The V segment lost 2 bases and the J segment 8 bases; nucleotides outside the gene matches: 17. CDR3 DNA sequence: TGTGCCAGCAGCTTAACGTTCTCTGGTACAGGGGATAAAGAAGCTTTCTTT. Its protein is CASSLTFSGTGDKEAFF.

The chain carries TRBV11-2 and TRBJ1-1; D ambiguous. Trimming removed 0 bases from V and 0 bases from J, with 8 bases in between. Germline CDR1 SGHAT, CDR2 FQNNGV. The CDR3 totals 15 residues. The CDR3 spells CASSLEQDLNTEAFF. The CDR3, as DNA: TGTGCCAGCAGCTTAGAGCAGGACTTGAACACTGAAGCTTTCTTT. Filled out from reference TRBV11-2 and TRBJ1-1, the complete variable domain reads EAGVAQSPRYKIIEKRQSVAFWCNPISGHATLYWYQQILGQGPKLLIQFQNNGVVDDSQLPKDRFSAERLKGVDSTLKIQPAKLEDSAVYLCASSLEQDLNTEAFFGQGTRLTVV.

V gene TRBV19 combines with J gene TRBJ2-1; no definite D call. The germline V gene has CDR1 LNHDA and CDR2 SQIVND (reference sequence). The germline V and J ends were trimmed by 7 bases and 6 bases, with 16 bases remaining between them. The CDR3 contains 14 residues. Here the CDR3 reads CASMSRVYSNEQFF. CDR3 nucleotides: TGTGCCAGTATGTCCCGGGTCTATAGCAATGAGCAGTTCTTC.

The chain combines TRBV6-1 with TRBJ2-5, with TRBD2 identical over 7 bases. The V and J ends lost 1 base and 1 base, in that order; junction bases with no gene match: 12. The germline gives CDR1 MNHNS, CDR2 SASEGT. This CDR3 contains 18 residues. The CDR3 region is CASSEGGGYRRVQETQYF. CDR3 DNA sequence: TGTGCCAGCAGTGAAGGGGGGGGGTATAGGCGGGTCCAAGAGACCCAGTACTTC.

This clone appeared a single time. This chain uses TRBV10-3 with TRBJ1-1; D unresolved. Deletions cut 7 bases from V and 4 bases from J, with 10 bases between. CDR1 is ENHRY and CDR2 is SYGVKD in the germline V gene. There are 12 residues in the CDR3. CDR3 loop: CAIKKGGTEAFF. As DNA, the CDR3 is TGTGCCATCAAGAAAGGCGGCACTGAAGCTTTCTTT.

This rearrangement joins TRBV19 to TRBJ1-1; D possibly corresponds to TRBD1 (6 bases). From germline, CDR1 is LNHDA and CDR2 SQIVND (reference sequence). This CDR3 region has 12 residues. Trimming shortened V by 7 bases and J by 9 bases, and 15 bases separated the two germline ends. The CDR3 spells CASTYGQLKAFF. The CDR3, as DNA: TGTGCCAGTACATACGGACAGCTAAAAGCTTTCTTT.